This TCR beta chain was captured by sequencing in a study of follicular helper T cells after annual influenza vaccination. Sample time point: 2014-2015 season, pre-vaccination. Here immunoSEQ multiplex PCR was the method, and the copy in TCRdb shows in-frame clones only, minus some. In the table there are approximately 30,000 clones, approximately 81% of which are singletons. CDR3 length: 19 amino acids. Trimming at V came to 0 bases and at J to 2 bases, leaving 10 bases not matched to a gene. Germline CDR1 reads SGDLS; CDR2 reads YYNGEE. The rearrangement links TRBV9 to TRBJ2-2; 10 bases match TRBD2. This receptor was obtained from an adult who received the influenza vaccine. The sample in question was CXCR5+ CD38- circulating T follicular helper cells from blood, obtained on the day of influenza vaccination. As to subset: circulating Tfh, non-naive CD4+CXCR5+PD-1+ (ICOS+CD38+ or ICOS-CD38-). For the CDR3, the DNA is TGTGCCAGCAGCGTAGGTCTAGCGGGGGCCACATTCAACACCGGGGAGCTGTTTTTT. It encodes CASSVGLAGATFNTGELFF.